This T cell receptor beta chain was captured by sequencing in a study of blood T cell repertoires in COVID-19. For the study at large: The origin of the acute and convalescent COVID-19 samples was the United States, Italy and Spain. T cells, B-cell-depleted T cells, or PBMCs provided the cDNA or gDNA that served as material.

CDR3 length equals 18 residues. The V end lost 4 bases, the J end lost 6 bases, and 25 bases lay between the germline ends. Germline CDR1 reads SGHRS; CDR2 reads YFSETQ. In the original processing: Cell counts per sample came from amplifying reference gene primers. Profiling relied on immunoSEQ multiplex PCR, and the TCRdb table lists in-frame clones only, not all of them. V, J and clone size derive from that table, while D and trimming were established from the DNA sequence. Here the sample spans about 160,000 clones, 85% being singletons. This sequence originates from a human donor with acute or convalescent COVID-19. The donor label of this sample is uncertain. The material sequenced was peripheral blood. The chain links TRBV5-1 to TRBJ1-4; a weak D match, TRBD1 (5 bases). The CDR3 loop reads CASSAGQARRIGDEKLFF. The CDR3 bases are TGCGCCAGCAGCGCTGGGCAGGCCCGACGGATAGGGGATGAAAAACTGTTTTTT.